One and the same sample provided the 9 T cell receptor beta chains below, sequenced in a study of T-cell memory formation after mild COVID-19. TCRdb recomputed calls from the 5' RACE reads with MiXCR, one row per CDR3 protein. Of more than 450,000 distinct CDR3 sequences in the sample, roughly 18% were seen once. Sequenced: PBMCs or a T cell subset sorted from them (not recorded which). The receptors were gathered from an adult woman who had mild COVID-19 (a few samples of this study predate the infection). Cell type and time point are not known.

This clonotype was counted many times. The chain uses TRBV2 and TRBJ2-5, with D maybe TRBD2 (6 bases). Germline CDR1 SNHLY, CDR2 FYNNEI. V lost 0 bases and J 2 bases, leaving 13 bases between the germline ends. There are 16 residues in the CDR3. The CDR3 region has the DNA TGTGCCAGCAGTGAAGCGCTTAGGGACTCACAAGAGACCCAGTACTTC. Protein sequence: CASSEALRDSQETQYF.

This clonotype was found many times. The gene calls are TRBV7-9 and TRBJ1-4; D ambiguous. V was shortened by 11 bases and J by 4 bases, with 14 bases between the two germline ends. The CDR3 has 13 residues. CDR1 and CDR2 (germline): SEHNR, FQNEAQ (reference sequence). In DNA form, the CDR3 reads TGTGCCTTTCCGGACGGACTTAATGAAAAACTGTTTTTT. Amino acids: CAFPDGLNEKLFF.

J is TRBJ2-3 and V is TRBV7-9; 9 nucleotides align to TRBD2. After removal of 1 base from V and 5 bases from J, the junction contained 7 bases not matched to a gene. CDR1 SEHNR and CDR2 FQNEAQ come from the germline V gene (reference sequence). This CDR3 spans 16 amino acids. The DNA for the CDR3 is TGTGCCAGCAGCTTAGTAGTAGCGGGAGTACTAGATACGCAGTATTTT. Its protein is CASSLVVAGVLDTQYF. Based on the CDR3 plus reference TRBV7-9 and TRBJ2-3, the full variable domain is DTGVSQNPRHKITKRGQNVTFRCDPISEHNRLYWYRQTLGQGPEFLTYFQNEAQLEKSRLLSDRFSAERPKGSFSTLEIQRTEQGDSAMYLCASSLVVAGVLDTQYFGPGTRLTVL.

This clonotype was seen a handful of times. This sequence joins TRBV6-5 and TRBJ2-7, with 13 bases matching TRBD2. Germline assignment: CDR1 MNHEY and CDR2 SVGAGI. This CDR3 is 17 amino acids long. Unmatched junction bases numbered 15, after V lost 5 bases and J lost 8 bases. The CDR3: CASSPDYRLAGGVKQYF. The DNA for the CDR3 is TGTGCCAGCAGTCCCGACTACAGACTAGCGGGAGGAGTAAAGCAGTACTTC.

This clonotype was seen ten or more times. The rearrangement joins TRBV4-1 to TRBJ2-2; 13 bases match TRBD2. Germline CDR1 MGHRA, CDR2 YSYEKL. The CDR3 consists of 18 residues. The V gene end was trimmed by 4 bases and the J gene end by 2 bases; junction bases not matched to a gene: 7. The CDR3 here is CASSPTTSGGPNTGELFF. The CDR3 bases are TGCGCCAGCAGCCCAACGACTAGCGGGGGGCCCAACACCGGGGAGCTGTTTTTT.

About this clonotype: It may be a read error: a sequence one base away is much more abundant. The rearrangement uses TRBV20-1 and TRBJ2-7, with TRBD1 as a possible D gene (5 bases). Looked up from germline, CDR1 is DFQATT and CDR2 is SNEGSKA (reference sequence). The CDR3 extends over 13 amino acids. The ends were cut back, 3 bases at V and 7 bases at J, with 16 bases in the middle. In DNA form, the CDR3 reads TGCAGTGCTAGGGACCAGCCTACAGGAGAGCAGTACTTC. Encoded protein: CSARDQPTGEQYF.

The chain joins TRBV4-3 to TRBJ2-1; 7 nucleotides match TRBD2. Germline V gives CDR1 LGHNA, CDR2 YSLEER. The V gene end was trimmed by 4 bases and the J gene end by 6 bases; junction bases not matched to a gene: 12. The CDR3 sequence is 16 residues long. DNA for the CDR3: TGCGCCAGCAGCCCTCGTTGGGCGGGAGTGTTCAATGAGCAGTTCTTC. It encodes CASSPRWAGVFNEQFF.

The gene calls are TRBV2 and TRBJ1-1; D ambiguous. V lost 6 bases to trimming and J lost 11 bases, with 13 bases between them. The CDR3 totals 11 residues. Germline lookup yields CDR1 SNHLY and CDR2 FYNNEI. The CDR3 region is CASRDPPGAFF. In DNA, the CDR3 is TGTGCCAGCAGAGACCCCCCGGGGGCTTTCTTT.

This clonotype has more than one count but fewer than ten. The gene calls are TRBV6-1 and TRBJ1-1, with a tentative D call TRBD1 (6 bases). The CDR3 contains 14 residues. CDR1 is MNHNS, CDR2 SASEGT, per germline. V lost 5 bases to trimming and J lost 3 bases, with 13 bases between them. CDR3 in DNA: TGTGCCAGCAGTTTGCAGGGGTGGGACACTGAAGCTTTCTTT. Protein: CASSLQGWDTEAFF.